The TCR beta chain under discussion was sequenced for a study of T cells in Graves' hyperthyroidism and ophthalmopathy. Amplification of TCR beta CDR3 regions used RNA as the template. When the TCR CDR3 underwent first-round RT-PCR, the HTBI primer set was used. TCRdb independently ran MiXCR on the multiplex PCR reads; one entry per CDR3 protein. The sample lists about 360,000 distinct CDR3 sequences; roughly 13% were seen once. This CDR3 has 13 residues. The V gene's germline CDR1 is DFQATT and CDR2 SNEGSKA (reference sequence). Deletions cut 3 bases from V and 4 bases from J, with 12 bases between. This clonotype showed up many times. Exclusions: uncontrolled infection, other autoimmune disease, pregnancy, lactation.

The sequencing sample was made of blood. This chain links TRBV20-1 with TRBJ1-1; D is uncertain. The receptor comes from a woman younger than 35 with Graves' hyperthyroidism. CDR3 sequence reads: CSARSVSITEAFF. The CDR3 DNA follows: TGCAGTGCTAGGTCAGTATCTATCACTGAAGCTTTCTTT.